Listed below are T cell receptor beta chains from one sample, sequenced in a study of naive and memory T cell subsets. In TCRdb, the 5' RACE reads were re-called with MiXCR into one record per CDR3 protein. This sample has 55,000 to 70,000 distinct CDR3 sequences; roughly 6.7% occur once, and the top ten carry almost 10%. Source of these receptors: a male donor in good health. Both conserved end residues are part of each CDR3.

>TRBJ1-6|TRBV29-1
CSATEGTGGSPLHF
>TRBJ2-1|TRBV18
CASSPIRADEQFF
>TRBJ2-1|TRBV12-3/TRBV12-4
CASSFDVSIGVISNEQFF
>TRBJ2-7|TRBV14
CASSPRLSGLYEQYF
>TRBJ2-2|TRBV6-5
CASTAVLETGELFF
>TRBJ2-7|TRBV29-1
CSVRTGSYEQYF
>TRBJ2-5|TRBV30
CAWSLGTGQETQYF
>TRBJ2-7|TRBV10-1
CASSALGVSSYEQYF
>TRBJ2-3|TRBV11-2
CASSFGTSGGLDTQYF
>TRBJ2-3|TRBV5-1
CASSWAGNTQYF
>TRBJ1-1|TRBV15
CATSLWPERNEAFF
>TRBJ1-2|TRBV9
CASSAGTGPLFGTF
>TRBJ2-5|TRBV7-8
CASSLFGPRDSQETQYF
>TRBJ1-2|TRBV10-2
CASRPVPKQGGDYGYTF
>TRBJ2-5|TRBV12-3/TRBV12-4
CASSLVGAQYF